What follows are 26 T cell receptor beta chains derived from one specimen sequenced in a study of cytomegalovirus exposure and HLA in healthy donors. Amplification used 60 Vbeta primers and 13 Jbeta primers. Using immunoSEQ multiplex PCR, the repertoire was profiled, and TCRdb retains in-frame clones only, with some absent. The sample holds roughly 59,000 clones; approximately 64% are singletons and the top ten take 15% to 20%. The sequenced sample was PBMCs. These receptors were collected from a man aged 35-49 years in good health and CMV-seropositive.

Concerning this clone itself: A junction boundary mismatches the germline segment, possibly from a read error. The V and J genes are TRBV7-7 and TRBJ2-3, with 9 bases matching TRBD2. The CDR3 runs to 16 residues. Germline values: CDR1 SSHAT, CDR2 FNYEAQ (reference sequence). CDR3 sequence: CASSERAGGSTDTQYF. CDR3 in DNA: TGTGCTAGCAGCGAAAGGGCGGGGGGGAGCACAGATACGCAGTATTTT.

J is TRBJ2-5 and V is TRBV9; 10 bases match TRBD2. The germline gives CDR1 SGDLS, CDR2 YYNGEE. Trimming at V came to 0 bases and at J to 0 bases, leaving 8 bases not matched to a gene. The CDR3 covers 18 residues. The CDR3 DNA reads TGTGCCAGCAGCGTAGGGGCTAGCGGGAGAGGGTACCAAGAGACCCAGTACTTC. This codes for CASSVGASGRGYQETQYF.

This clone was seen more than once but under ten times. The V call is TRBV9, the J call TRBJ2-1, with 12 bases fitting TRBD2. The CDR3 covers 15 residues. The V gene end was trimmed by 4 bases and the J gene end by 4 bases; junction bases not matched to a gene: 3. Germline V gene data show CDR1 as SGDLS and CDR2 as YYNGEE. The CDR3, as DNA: TGTGCCAGCAGCCTTACTAGCGGGGGGTACAATGAGCAGTTCTTC. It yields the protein CASSLTSGGYNEQFF.

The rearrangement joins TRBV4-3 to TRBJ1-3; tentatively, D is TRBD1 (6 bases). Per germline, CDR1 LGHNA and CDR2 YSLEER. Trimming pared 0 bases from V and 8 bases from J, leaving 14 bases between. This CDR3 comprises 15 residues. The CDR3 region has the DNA TGCGCCAGCAGCCAAGAGGCGCAGGGGCCGGACACCATATATTTT. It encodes CASSQEAQGPDTIYF.

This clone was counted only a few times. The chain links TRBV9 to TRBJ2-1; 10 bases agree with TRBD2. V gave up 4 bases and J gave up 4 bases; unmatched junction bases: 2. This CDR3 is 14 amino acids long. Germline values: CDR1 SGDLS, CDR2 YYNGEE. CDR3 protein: CASSSSGGYNEQFF. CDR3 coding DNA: TGTGCCAGCAGCTCTAGCGGGGGATACAATGAGCAGTTCTTC.

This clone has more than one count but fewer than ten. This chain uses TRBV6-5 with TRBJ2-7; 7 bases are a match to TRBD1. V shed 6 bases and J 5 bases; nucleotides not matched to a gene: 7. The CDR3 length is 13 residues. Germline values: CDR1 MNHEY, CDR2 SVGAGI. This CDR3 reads CASRETGENEQYF. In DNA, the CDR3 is TGTGCCAGCAGGGAAACAGGGGAGAACGAGCAGTACTTC.

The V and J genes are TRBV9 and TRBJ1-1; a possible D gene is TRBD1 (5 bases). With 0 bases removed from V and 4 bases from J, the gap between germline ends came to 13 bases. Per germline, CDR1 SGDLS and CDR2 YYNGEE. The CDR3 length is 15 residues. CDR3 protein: CASSVDWGRGTEAFF. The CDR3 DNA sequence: TGTGCCAGCAGCGTAGACTGGGGAAGGGGCACTGAAGCTTTCTTT.

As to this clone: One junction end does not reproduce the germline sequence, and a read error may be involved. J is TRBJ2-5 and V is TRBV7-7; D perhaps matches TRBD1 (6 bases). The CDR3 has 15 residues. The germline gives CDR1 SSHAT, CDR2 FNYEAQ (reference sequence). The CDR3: CASSLALGAQETQYF. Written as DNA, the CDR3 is TGTGCTAGCAGCTTAGCACTGGGGGCTCAAGAGACCCAGTACTTC.

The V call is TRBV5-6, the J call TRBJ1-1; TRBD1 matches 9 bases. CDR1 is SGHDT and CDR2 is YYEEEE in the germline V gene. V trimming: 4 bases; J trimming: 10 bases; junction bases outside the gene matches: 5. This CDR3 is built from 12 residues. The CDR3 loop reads CASSPQGARAFF. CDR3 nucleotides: TGTGCCAGCAGCCCACAGGGGGCGCGAGCTTTCTTT. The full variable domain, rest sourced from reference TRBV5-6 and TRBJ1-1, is DAGVTQSPTHLIKTRGQQVTLRCSPKSGHDTVSWYQQALGQGPQFIFQYYEEEERQRGNFPDRFSGHQFPNYSSELNVNALLLGDSALYLCASSPQGARAFFGQGTRLTVV.

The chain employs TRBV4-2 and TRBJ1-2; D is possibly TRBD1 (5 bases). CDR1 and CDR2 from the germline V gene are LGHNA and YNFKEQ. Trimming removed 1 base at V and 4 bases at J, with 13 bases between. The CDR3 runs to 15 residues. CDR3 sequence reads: CASSQGQGNLYGYTF. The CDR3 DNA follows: TGTGCCAGCAGCCAAGGCCAGGGAAACCTCTATGGCTACACCTTC.

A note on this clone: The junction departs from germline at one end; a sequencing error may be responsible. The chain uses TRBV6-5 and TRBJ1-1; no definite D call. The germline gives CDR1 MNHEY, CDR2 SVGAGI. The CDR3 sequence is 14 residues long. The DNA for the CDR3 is TGTGCCGGCAGCCGTCGCAGAATGAACACTGAAGCTTTCTTT. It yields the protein CAGSRRRMNTEAFF.

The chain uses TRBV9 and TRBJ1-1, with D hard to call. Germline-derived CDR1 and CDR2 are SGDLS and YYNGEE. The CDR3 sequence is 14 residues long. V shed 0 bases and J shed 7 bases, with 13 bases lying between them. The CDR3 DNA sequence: TGTGCCAGCAGCGTAGCTCATGAGGGTTTTGAAGCTTTCTTT. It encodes CASSVAHEGFEAFF.

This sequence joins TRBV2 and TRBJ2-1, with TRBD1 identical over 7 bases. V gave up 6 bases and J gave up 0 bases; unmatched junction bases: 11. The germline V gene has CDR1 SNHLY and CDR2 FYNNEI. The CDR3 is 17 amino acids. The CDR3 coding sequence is TGTGCCAGCAGGGCACCCTGGACAGGAAGCTCCTACAATGAGCAGTTCTTC. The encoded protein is CASRAPWTGSSYNEQFF.

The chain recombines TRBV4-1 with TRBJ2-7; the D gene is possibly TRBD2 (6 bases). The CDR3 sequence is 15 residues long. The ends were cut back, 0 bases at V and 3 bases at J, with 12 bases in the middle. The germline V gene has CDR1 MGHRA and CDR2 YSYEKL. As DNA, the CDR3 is TGCGCCAGCAGCCAAGATCGGGGGATAGGCTACGAGCAGTACTTC. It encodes CASSQDRGIGYEQYF.

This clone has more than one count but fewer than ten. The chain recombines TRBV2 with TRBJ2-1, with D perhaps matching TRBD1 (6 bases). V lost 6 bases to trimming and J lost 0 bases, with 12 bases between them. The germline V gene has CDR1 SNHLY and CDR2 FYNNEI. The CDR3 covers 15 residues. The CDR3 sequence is CASRSGESSYNEQFF. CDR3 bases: TGTGCCAGCAGGTCAGGGGAAAGCTCCTACAATGAGCAGTTCTTC.

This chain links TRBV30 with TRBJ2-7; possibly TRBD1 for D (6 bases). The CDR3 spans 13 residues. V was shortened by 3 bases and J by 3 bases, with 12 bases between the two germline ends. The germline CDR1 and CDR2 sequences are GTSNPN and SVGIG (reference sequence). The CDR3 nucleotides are TGTGCCTGGAGGGGACAAGGCTTCTACGAGCAGTACTTC. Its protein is CAWRGQGFYEQYF.

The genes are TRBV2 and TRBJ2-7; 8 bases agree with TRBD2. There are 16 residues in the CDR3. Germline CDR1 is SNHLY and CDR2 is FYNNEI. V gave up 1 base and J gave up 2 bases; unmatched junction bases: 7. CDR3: CASSEEGSGNPYEQYF. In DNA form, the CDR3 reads TGTGCCAGCAGTGAAGAAGGTAGCGGGAACCCCTACGAGCAGTACTTC.

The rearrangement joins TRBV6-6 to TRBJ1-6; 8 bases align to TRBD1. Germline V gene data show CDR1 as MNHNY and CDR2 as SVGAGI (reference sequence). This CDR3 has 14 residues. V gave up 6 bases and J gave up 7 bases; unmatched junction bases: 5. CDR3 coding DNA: TGTGCCAGCAGGCCCCAGGGGGCGAATTCACCCCTCCACTTT. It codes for CASRPQGANSPLHF.

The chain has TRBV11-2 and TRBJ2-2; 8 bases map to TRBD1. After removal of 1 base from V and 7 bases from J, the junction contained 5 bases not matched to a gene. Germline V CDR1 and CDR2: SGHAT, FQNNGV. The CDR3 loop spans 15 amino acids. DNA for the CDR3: TGTGCCAGCAGCTTAGGGACAGGGATTAACGGGGAGCTGTTTTTT. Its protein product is CASSLGTGINGELFF.

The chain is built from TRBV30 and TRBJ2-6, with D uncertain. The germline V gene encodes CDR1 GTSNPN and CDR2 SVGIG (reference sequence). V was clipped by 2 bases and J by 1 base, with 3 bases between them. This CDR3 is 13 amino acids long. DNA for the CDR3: TGTGCCTGGAGTCGGTCTGGGGCCAACGTCCTGACTTTC. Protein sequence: CAWSRSGANVLTF.

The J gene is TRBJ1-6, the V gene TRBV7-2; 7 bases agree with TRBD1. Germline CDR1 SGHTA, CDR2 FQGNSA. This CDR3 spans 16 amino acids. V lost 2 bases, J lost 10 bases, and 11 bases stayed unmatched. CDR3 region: CASSLLTGREGSPLHF. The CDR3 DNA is TGTGCCAGCAGCTTACTGACAGGGCGGGAGGGATCACCCCTCCACTTT.

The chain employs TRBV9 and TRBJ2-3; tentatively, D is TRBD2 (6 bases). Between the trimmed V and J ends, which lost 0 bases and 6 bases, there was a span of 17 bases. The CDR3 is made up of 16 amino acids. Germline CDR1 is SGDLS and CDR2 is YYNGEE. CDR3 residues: CASSVASGGLLDTQYF. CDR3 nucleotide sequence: TGTGCCAGCAGCGTAGCTTCCGGGGGTCTGTTGGATACGCAGTATTTT.

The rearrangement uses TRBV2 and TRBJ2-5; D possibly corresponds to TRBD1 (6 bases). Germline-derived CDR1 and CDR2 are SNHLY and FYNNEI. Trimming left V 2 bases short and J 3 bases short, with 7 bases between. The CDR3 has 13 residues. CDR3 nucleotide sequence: TGTGCCAGCAGTGAATACAGGGAAGAGACCCAGTACTTC. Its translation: CASSEYREETQYF.

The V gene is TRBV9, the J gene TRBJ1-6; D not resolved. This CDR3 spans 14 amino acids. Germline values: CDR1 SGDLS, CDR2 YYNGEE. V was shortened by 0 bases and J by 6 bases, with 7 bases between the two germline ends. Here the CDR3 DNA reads TGTGCCAGCAGCGTAGAACTAATTAATTCACCCCTCCACTTT. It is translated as CASSVELINSPLHF.

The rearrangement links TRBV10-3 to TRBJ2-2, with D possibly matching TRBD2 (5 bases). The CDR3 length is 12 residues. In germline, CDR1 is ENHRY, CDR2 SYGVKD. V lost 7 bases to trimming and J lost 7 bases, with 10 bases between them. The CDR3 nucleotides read TGTGCCATCATAGGAGGCAGCGGGGAGCTGTTTTTT. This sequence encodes CAIIGGSGELFF.

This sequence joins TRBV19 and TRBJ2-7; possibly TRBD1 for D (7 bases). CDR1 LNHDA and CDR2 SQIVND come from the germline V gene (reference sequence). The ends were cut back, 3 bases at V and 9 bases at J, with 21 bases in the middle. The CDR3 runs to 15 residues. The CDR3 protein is CASSIDGTAPTRQYF. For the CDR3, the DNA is TGTGCCAGTAGTATTGATGGGACAGCCCCGACTAGGCAGTACTTC.